These 3 T cell receptor beta chains came from one sample sequenced in a study of cytomegalovirus exposure and HLA in healthy donors. The primer mix had 60 Vbeta and 13 Jbeta primers. Profiled with immunoSEQ multiplex PCR; TCRdb holds only in-frame clones, not every one. This table has about 76,000 clones, approximately 80% appearing once. The sample taken for sequencing was PBMCs. These receptors were collected from a woman aged 35 to 49 in good health and CMV-seropositive.

This clone came up a few times. The chain couples TRBV27 to TRBJ2-7; D is unclear. The end of the DNA fits TRBJ2-4 better, so the J call may be wrong. Germline V gene lookup returns CDR1 MNHEY and CDR2 SMNVEV (reference sequence). The CDR3 extends over 13 amino acids. The CDR3 spells CASSSTAKNIQYF. The CDR3 DNA reads as TGTGCCAGCAGTTCCACCGCCAAAAACATTCAGTACTTC.

The chain couples TRBV7-2 to TRBJ2-5, with D perhaps matching TRBD1 (5 bases). V was pared by 0 bases and J by 2 bases, with 10 bases between. The CDR3 contains 15 residues. Per the germline V gene, CDR1 is SGHTA and CDR2 is FQGNSA. The CDR3 sequence: CASSLAYRPQETQYF. The CDR3, as DNA: TGTGCCAGCAGCTTAGCTTACAGGCCTCAAGAGACCCAGTACTTC.

The chain uses TRBV6-6 and TRBJ2-2; 7 bases fit TRBD1. Germline-derived CDR1 and CDR2 are MNHNY and SVGAGI (reference sequence). V was pared by 5 bases and J by 6 bases, with 6 bases of the junction left unmatched. The CDR3 extends over 14 amino acids. In nucleotides, the CDR3 is TGTGCCAGCAGTCGTGGACAGGTCTCCGGGGAGCTGTTTTTT. Its protein product is CASSRGQVSGELFF.